A single TCR beta chain is shown here with its context. Its antigen is still unknown. This record comes from a study of T cell repertoires in cytomegalovirus infection. Study-level background: CMV epitopes used comprised recently identified HLA-C-restricted ones and well-studied HLA-B-restricted ones. Indications of both CMV infection and matching HLA type were provided by public TCR beta signatures.

TCRdb independently ran MiXCR on the reads; one entry per CDR3 protein. The sample records some 900,000 distinct CDR3 sequences, 32% being singletons. Germline lookup yields CDR1 LNHDA and CDR2 SQIVND (reference sequence). This CDR3 comprises 15 residues. V gave up 1 base and J gave up 6 bases; unmatched junction bases: 5. The sequence was obtained from a human donor in good health (CMV status not recorded). Some clones in this sample may be carry-over from other donors' samples. This chain uses TRBV19 with TRBJ2-1; 8 positions agree with TRBD2. Sequencing used cultured CD8+ T cells from PBMCs, obtained from culture after CMV antigen stimulation. The CDR3 loop reads CASSIGLAGGNEQFF. The CDR3 nucleotides are TGTGCCAGTAGTATAGGGCTAGCGGGCGGCAATGAGCAGTTCTTC. Based on the CDR3 plus reference TRBV19 and TRBJ2-1, the full variable domain is DGGITQSPKYLFRKEGQNVTLSCEQNLNHDAMYWYRQDPGQGLRLIYYSQIVNDFQKGDIAEGYSVSREKKESFPLTVTSAQKNPTAFYLCASSIGLAGGNEQFFGPGTRLTVL.